The 2 T cell receptor beta chains listed next were all sequenced from one sample in a study of cytomegalovirus exposure and HLA in healthy donors. Libraries were prepared by immunoSEQ multiplex PCR; TCRdb keeps only in-frame clonotypes and omits some of them. The data hold about 190,000 clones, with approximately 83% observed a single time. Sequencing input: PBMCs. The receptors were gathered from a woman aged 18-35 years in good health and CMV-seropositive.

The chain combines TRBV6-5 with TRBJ2-5, with TRBD2 as a possible D gene (6 bases). Germline V gene lookup returns CDR1 MNHEY and CDR2 SVGAGI. This CDR3 comprises 16 residues. The ends were cut back, 4 bases at V and 5 bases at J, with 20 bases in the middle. DNA for the CDR3: TGTGCCAGCAGTTTCGGGCTGGAGGGCGGCCGGGAGACCCAGTACTTC. Its translation: CASSFGLEGGRETQYF.

The rearrangement uses TRBV27 and TRBJ2-6, with 10 nucleotides matching TRBD2. J lost 3 bases, V lost 4 bases, and 15 bases had no gene match. The CDR3 consists of 20 residues. Germline CDR1 is MNHEY and CDR2 is SMNVEV (reference sequence). CDR3 DNA: TGTGCCAGCAGTTCCCCGGGGGCTAGCGGGGGAACTAGTGGGGCCAACGTCCTGACTTTC. Amino acids: CASSSPGASGGTSGANVLTF.